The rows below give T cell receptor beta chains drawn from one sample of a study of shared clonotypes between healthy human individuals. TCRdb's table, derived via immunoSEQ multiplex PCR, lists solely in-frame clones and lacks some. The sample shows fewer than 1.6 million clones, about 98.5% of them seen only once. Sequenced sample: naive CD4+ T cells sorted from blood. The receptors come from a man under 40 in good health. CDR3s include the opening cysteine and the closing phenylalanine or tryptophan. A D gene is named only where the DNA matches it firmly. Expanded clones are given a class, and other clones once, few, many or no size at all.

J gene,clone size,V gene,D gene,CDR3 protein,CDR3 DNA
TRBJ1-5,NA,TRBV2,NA,CASSDTGNQPQHF,TGTGCCAGCAGTGACACGGGGAATCAGCCCCAGCATTTT
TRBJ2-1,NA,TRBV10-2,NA,CASSPLNNEQFF,TGCGCCAGCAGTCCCCTAAACAATGAGCAGTTCTTC
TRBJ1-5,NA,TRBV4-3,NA,CASSQDLGGSRLDQPQHF,TGCGCCAGCAGCCAAGATCTAGGCGGCTCGCGCCTGGATCAGCCCCAGCATTTT
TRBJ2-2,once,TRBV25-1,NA,CASSEGKIVWNTGELFF,TGTGCCAGCAGTGAGGGGAAGATCGTTTGGAACACCGGGGAGCTGTTTTTT
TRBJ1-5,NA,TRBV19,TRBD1,CASSRTGRNQPQHF,TGTGCCAGTAGTAGGACAGGGCGGAATCAGCCCCAGCATTTT
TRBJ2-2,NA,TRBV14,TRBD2,CASSHRIGLAGFGELFF,TGTGCCAGCAGCCACCGAATTGGACTAGCGGGATTCGGGGAGCTGTTTTTT
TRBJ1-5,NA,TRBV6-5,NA,CASSPRDWRQPQHF,TGTGCCAGCAGTCCTAGGGACTGGCGCCAGCCCCAGCATTTT
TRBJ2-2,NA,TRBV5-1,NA,CASSVLQLETGELFF,TGCGCCAGCAGCGTCCTCCAGCTTGAAACCGGGGAGCTGTTTTTT
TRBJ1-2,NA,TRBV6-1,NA,CASNVWAQEPYGYTF,TGTGCCAGCAACGTATGGGCTCAGGAACCCTATGGCTACACCTTC
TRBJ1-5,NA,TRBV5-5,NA,CASSLGPRQSNQPQHF,TGTGCCAGCAGCTTGGGTCCGAGACAGAGCAATCAGCCCCAGCATTTT
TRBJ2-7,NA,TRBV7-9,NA,CASSSLRGTYEQYF,TGTGCCAGCAGCTCCCTGAGGGGCACCTACGAGCAGTACTTC
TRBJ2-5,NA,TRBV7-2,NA,CASSVGTTTQETQYF,TGTGCCAGCAGCGTGGGTACGACGACCCAAGAGACCCAGTACTTC
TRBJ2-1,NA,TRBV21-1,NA,CASTDRPHPGLF,TGTGCCAGCACTGATCGGCCACATCCTGGCCTCTTC
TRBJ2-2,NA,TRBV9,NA,CASSVVGTGELFF,TGTGCCAGCAGCGTAGTTGGCACCGGGGAGCTGTTTTTT
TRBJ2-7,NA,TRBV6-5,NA,CASRRLRPYEQYF,TGTGCCAGCAGGAGGCTCCGACCCTACGAGCAGTACTTC
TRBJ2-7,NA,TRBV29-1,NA,CSVGSYSYEQYF,TGCAGCGTTGGCTCTTACTCCTACGAGCAGTACTTC
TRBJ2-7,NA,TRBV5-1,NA,CASSTGGPYEQYF,TGCGCCAGCAGCACGGGGGGCCCCTACGAGCAGTACTTC
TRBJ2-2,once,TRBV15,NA,CATSRDPGANTGELFF,TGTGCCACCAGCAGAGATCCGGGGGCGAACACCGGGGAGCTGTTTTTT
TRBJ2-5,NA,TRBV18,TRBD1,CASSPPTLGTEETQYF,TGTGCCAGCTCACCACCCACTTTGGGGACAGAAGAGACCCAGTACTTC